These 21 T cell receptor beta chains originate from one sample sequenced in a study of T cell responses to AZD1222 COVID-19 vaccine. Assay used: immunoSEQ multiplex PCR; TCRdb lists only in-frame clones, some missing. Of roughly 70,000 clones listed, 85% are singletons. The specimen comprised peripheral blood, sampled on day 0 of AZD1222 vaccination. The receptor set was obtained from an adult in good health.

The chain links TRBV7-9 to TRBJ1-4, with 9 nucleotides matching TRBD1. CDR1 is SEHNR and CDR2 is FQNEAQ in the germline V gene (reference sequence). This CDR3 is 16 amino acids long. The V segment lost 3 bases and the J segment 6 bases; nucleotides outside the gene matches: 8. The CDR3 nucleotides read TGTGCCAGCAGCTTGATACCCCGGGACAGGGATGAAAAACTGTTTTTT. This translates into CASSLIPRDRDEKLFF.

The chain uses TRBV7-8 and TRBJ1-2; a weak D match, TRBD1 (6 bases). Trimming removed 4 bases at V and 8 bases at J, with 17 bases between. The CDR3 runs 14 residues. Germline CDR1 SGHVS, CDR2 FQNEAQ. CDR3 in amino acids: CASSSWTDSWGYTF. The CDR3 DNA follows: TGTGCCAGCAGCTCGTGGACAGATTCTTGGGGCTACACCTTC.

The rearrangement uses TRBV3-1 (or the pseudogene TRBV3-2) and TRBJ1-6; no clear D gene. Germline V gene sequence: CDR1 LGHDT, CDR2 YNNKEL (reference sequence). V shed 2 bases and J shed 10 bases, with 15 bases lying between them. This CDR3 is 15 amino acids long. The CDR3 region is CASSQTTPKHSPLHF. The CDR3 nucleotides read TGTGCCAGCAGCCAAACGACACCCAAGCACTCACCCCTCCACTTT.

The chain uses TRBV5-4 and TRBJ2-7, with D possibly called TRBD1 or TRBD2 (6 bases each). The CDR3 is 14 amino acids. Germline assignment: CDR1 SGHNT and CDR2 YYREEE (reference sequence). The V gene lost 5 bases and the J gene lost 7 bases, with 19 bases spanning the gap. The CDR3 sequence is CASSRIGGGREQYF. CDR3 nucleotide sequence: TGTGCCAGCAGTAGGATTGGAGGGGGGCGGGAGCAGTACTTC.

The genes are TRBV10-1 and TRBJ2-1; 9 bases align to TRBD1. The trim removed 7 bases at V and 9 bases at J, leaving 13 bases unmatched. Germline lookup yields CDR1 WNHNN and CDR2 SYGVQD (reference sequence). The CDR3 totals 15 residues. CDR3 sequence (DNA): TGCGCCAGCAAACCGGGACAGGGCCTTGTAGGTGAGCAGTTCTTC. Protein: CASKPGQGLVGEQFF.

This rearrangement joins TRBV18 to TRBJ2-3; 11 bases line up with TRBD2. CDR1 and CDR2 (germline): KGHSH, LQKENI. Germline trimming cut 3 bases from V and 0 bases from J; bases unmatched to any gene: 2. The CDR3 covers 16 residues. CDR3 residues: CASSPLAGGSTDTQYF. The CDR3 DNA follows: TGTGCCAGCTCACCCTTAGCGGGAGGGAGCACAGATACGCAGTATTTT.

The genes are TRBV7-9 and TRBJ2-2; the D is unclear. CDR3 size: 15 residues. Per germline, CDR1 SEHNR and CDR2 FQNEAQ (reference sequence). Trimming removed 8 bases from V and 2 bases from J, with 15 bases in between. The CDR3 loop reads CASGPISVNTGELFF. CDR3 coding DNA: TGTGCCAGCGGCCCGATTTCCGTTAACACCGGGGAGCTGTTTTTT.

The chain uses TRBV5-1 and TRBJ1-2; no clear D gene. Trimming took 7 bases from V and 0 from J, leaving 10 bases between them. The CDR3 is made up of 13 amino acids. Germline V gene sequence: CDR1 SGHRS, CDR2 YFSETQ. The CDR3 is CASGDTTNYGYTF. CDR3 nucleotide sequence: TGCGCCAGCGGCGATACTACTAACTATGGCTACACCTTC. Supplemented by reference TRBV5-1 and TRBJ1-2, the full variable domain reads KAGVTQTPRYLIKTRGQQVTLSCSPISGHRSVSWYQQTPGQGLQFLFEYFSETQRNKGNFPGRFSGRQFSNSRSEMNVSTLELGDSALYLCASGDTTNYGYTFGSGTRLTVV.

The chain links TRBV12-3 or TRBV12-4 to TRBJ1-1, with D hard to call. Trimming removed 1 base at V and 8 bases at J, with 5 bases between. This CDR3 is built from 11 residues. CDR3 nucleotide sequence: TGTGCCAGCAGTTTAGAAGGAGAAGCTTTCTTT. Translating it yields CASSLEGEAFF.

The chain links TRBV5-1 to TRBJ1-5; a weak D match, TRBD1 (5 bases). V was shortened by 0 bases and J by 3 bases, with 10 bases between the two germline ends. This CDR3 comprises 15 residues. Germline values: CDR1 SGHRS, CDR2 YFSETQ. The CDR3 DNA is TGCGCCAGCAGCTTGGATGACAGCTTCAATCAGCCCCAGCATTTT. Its translation is CASSLDDSFNQPQHF.

The table lists this clone with a count of one. The rearrangement joins TRBV7-9 to TRBJ1-1, with 7 positions matching TRBD1. CDR1 and CDR2 from the germline V gene are SEHNR and FQNEAQ (reference sequence). J gave up 4 bases and V 5 bases, and 4 bases lay outside the gene matches. The CDR3 loop spans 13 amino acids. The CDR3 here is CASSDRVGTEAFF. The CDR3 DNA reads TGTGCCAGCAGCGACAGGGTGGGCACTGAAGCTTTCTTT.

The V gene is TRBV7-9, the J gene TRBJ2-7; maybe TRBD2 (5 bases). Germline V lookup: CDR1 SEHNR, CDR2 FQNEAQ (reference sequence). This CDR3 is 15 amino acids long. Trimming removed 3 bases at V and 4 bases at J, with 16 bases between. The CDR3 DNA is TGTGCCAGCAGCTTGGGAGACACGGGAAGTTACGAGCAGTACTTC. As protein: CASSLGDTGSYEQYF.

J is TRBJ1-6 and V is TRBV9; no clear D. The CDR3 is 14 amino acids. CDR1 SGDLS and CDR2 YYNGEE come from the germline V gene. The V gene lost 0 bases and the J gene lost 9 bases, with 10 bases spanning the gap. Written as DNA, the CDR3 is TGTGCCAGCAGCGTAGGTGTTCTCGGTTCACCCCTCCACTTT. Translating it yields CASSVGVLGSPLHF.

The chain is built from TRBV7-9 and TRBJ2-3, with D possibly TRBD2 on 6 matching bases. The CDR3 totals 14 residues. Germline values: CDR1 SEHNR, CDR2 FQNEAQ (reference sequence). Trimming pared 5 bases from V and 1 base from J, leaving 10 bases between. The CDR3 sequence is CASSPGGGTDTQYF. Written as DNA, the CDR3 is TGTGCCAGCAGCCCGGGCGGGGGCACAGATACGCAGTATTTT.

The gene calls are TRBV25-1 and TRBJ1-1; perhaps TRBD1 as D (5 bases). The V end lost 4 bases, the J end lost 4 bases, and 13 bases lay between the germline ends. The CDR3 loop spans 14 amino acids. Germline CDR1 MGHDK, CDR2 SYGVNS. Written as DNA, the CDR3 is TGTGCCAGCAGTGGGGTCCGGGACGGCACTGAAGCTTTCTTT. Translation gives CASSGVRDGTEAFF.

The chain is built from TRBV19 and TRBJ2-5; 11 positions agree with TRBD1. From germline, CDR1 is LNHDA and CDR2 SQIVND (reference sequence). With V trimmed by 6 bases and J by 2 bases, 2 bases remained unmatched. This CDR3 has 14 residues. CDR3 amino acids: CASRRDRGQETQYF. As DNA, the CDR3 is TGTGCCAGTAGGCGGGACAGGGGGCAAGAGACCCAGTACTTC.

This chain uses TRBV12-5 with TRBJ1-1; D is perhaps TRBD1 (5 bases). The germline V gene encodes CDR1 LGHNT and CDR2 FRNRAP. V was cut by 2 bases and J by 3 bases, with 10 bases left in between. CDR3 length equals 14 residues. The CDR3 is CASGLPGTDTEAFF. In nucleotides, the CDR3 is TGTGCTAGTGGTTTGCCTGGGACCGACACTGAAGCTTTCTTT.

The V call is TRBV10-3, the J call TRBJ1-2, with a weak D call TRBD1 (6 bases). Trimming stripped 4 bases from V and 6 bases from J, with 9 bases between. This CDR3 comprises 12 residues. Germline assignment: CDR1 ENHRY and CDR2 SYGVKD. The CDR3 here is CAISGSGDGYTF. DNA of the CDR3: TGTGCCATCAGTGGGTCAGGGGATGGCTACACCTTC.

The CDR3 loop is CASSPLTGVSSYEQYF. The DNA of the CDR3 is TGCGCCAGCAGCCCCCTGACAGGGGTTAGCTCCTACGAGCAGTACTTC. The chain combines TRBV5-1 with TRBJ2-7, with TRBD1 matching 8 bases. CDR3 size: 16 residues. The V segment lost 4 bases and the J segment 0 bases; nucleotides outside the gene matches: 9. Germline loops: CDR1 SGHRS, CDR2 YFSETQ.

The V call is TRBV5-8, the J call TRBJ2-3; 8 nucleotides line up with TRBD1. Per the germline V gene, CDR1 is SGHTS and CDR2 is YDEGEE. The length of the CDR3 is 17 residues. V gave up 4 bases and J gave up 0 bases; unmatched junction bases: 10. CDR3 nucleotide sequence: TGTGCCAGCAGCGCGATTACAGGGGGAGTCAGCACAGATACGCAGTATTTT. This gives the protein CASSAITGGVSTDTQYF.

CDR3 protein: CASSKTGALGQPQHF. Written as DNA, the CDR3 is TGTGCCAGCAGCAAGACAGGGGCGTTGGGTCAGCCCCAGCATTTT. The V and J genes are TRBV9 and TRBJ1-5; TRBD1 aligns across 8 bases. This CDR3 has 15 amino acids. V lost 4 bases, J lost 6 bases, and 9 bases stayed unmatched. Germline loops: CDR1 SGDLS, CDR2 YYNGEE.